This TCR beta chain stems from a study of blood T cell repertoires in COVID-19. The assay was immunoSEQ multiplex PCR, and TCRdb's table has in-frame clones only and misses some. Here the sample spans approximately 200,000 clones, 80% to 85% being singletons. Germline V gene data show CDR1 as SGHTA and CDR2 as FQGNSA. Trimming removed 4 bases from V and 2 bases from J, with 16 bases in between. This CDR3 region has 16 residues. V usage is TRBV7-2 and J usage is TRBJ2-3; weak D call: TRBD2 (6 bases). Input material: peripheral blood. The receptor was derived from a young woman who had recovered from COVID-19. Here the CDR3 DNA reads TGTGCCAGCAGCTCAGTCCGAGAGCGGGTCACAGATACGCAGTATTTT. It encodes CASSSVRERVTDTQYF.